Following are 27 T cell receptor beta chains from one sample sequenced in a study of molecular identifiers for immune sequencing clone quantification. In TCRdb, the PCR reads were re-called with MiXCR into one record per CDR3 protein. Found here are a few hundred thousand distinct CDR3 sequences, 24% of them singletons; the top ten hold 0.65% to 0.95%. The sequencing input was naive CD8+ T cells from blood, with Jurkat cell RNA spiked in. Subset here: FACS-sorted CD8+CD4-CCR7+CD45RA+ naive T cells. These receptors came from a human donor in good health. Some libraries in this study had Jurkat cell RNA spiked in.

This clonotype was seen many times. This sequence joins TRBV7-9 and TRBJ2-3; the D gene is possibly TRBD2 (5 bases). The germline V gene has CDR1 SEHNR and CDR2 FQNEAQ (reference sequence). V dropped 10 bases and J dropped 5 bases, with 19 bases sitting between them. The CDR3 has 14 residues. The CDR3 nucleotides read TGTGCCACCCCTCCCCTGGAGCGGCGAGATACGCAGTATTTT. This gives the protein CATPPLERRDTQYF.

This clonotype was detected ten times or more. The V gene is TRBV4-3, the J gene TRBJ2-1; 7 bases line up with TRBD1. This CDR3 spans 14 amino acids. Germline assignment: CDR1 LGHNA and CDR2 YSLEER. Trimming removed 0 bases from V and 8 bases from J; junction bases left unmatched: 4. CDR3 coding DNA: TGCGCCAGCAGCCAAGAAGGGGGCACGGATGAGCAGTTCTTC. Amino acid sequence: CASSQEGGTDEQFF.

This clonotype was counted many times. The chain carries TRBV15 and TRBJ2-3; TRBD1 might be the D (5 bases). Germline values: CDR1 LNHNV, CDR2 YYDKDF (reference sequence). Trimming took 0 bases from V and 4 from J, leaving 8 bases between them. This CDR3 is built from 14 residues. The CDR3 spells CATSRDRGPDTQYF. DNA of the CDR3: TGTGCCACCAGCAGAGATAGGGGCCCAGATACGCAGTATTTT.

This clonotype was seen repeatedly, ten times or more. This chain connects TRBV28 to TRBJ1-3; D might be TRBD1 (6 bases). This CDR3 contains 14 residues. V lost 2 bases to trimming and J lost 3 bases, with 8 bases between them. Germline-derived CDR1 and CDR2 are MDHEN and SYDVKM. The CDR3 spells CASSLRGDGNTIYF. In DNA form, the CDR3 reads TGTGCCAGCAGTTTAAGGGGGGATGGAAACACCATATATTTT.

Remarks on this clonotype: The junction and the germline gene differ at one end; a read error may be behind it. The rearrangement uses TRBV19 and TRBJ1-1; D is uncertain. Germline loops: CDR1 LNHDA, CDR2 SQIVND (reference sequence). The length of the CDR3 is 13 residues. The CDR3 loop is CASSITMNTVAFF. For the CDR3, the DNA is TGTGCCAGTAGTATAACGATGAACACTGTAGCTTTCTTT.

About this clonotype: One end of the junction varies from germline; a read error may be responsible. V gene TRBV28 combines with J gene TRBJ2-5; 13 nucleotides match TRBD2. Per germline, CDR1 MDHEN and CDR2 SYDVKM. The CDR3 is made up of 16 amino acids. In DNA form, the CDR3 reads TGTGCCAGCAGTTGGGGACTAGCGGGACCCCAAGAGTCCCAGTACTTC. Amino acids: CASSWGLAGPQESQYF.

The chain carries TRBV27 and TRBJ1-6; no definite D call. The CDR3 runs 16 residues. The V gene's germline CDR1 is MNHEY and CDR2 SMNVEV (reference sequence). V was pared by 0 bases and J by 10 bases, with 16 bases between. DNA for the CDR3: TGTGCCAGCAGTTTATCGCGAGGAGGGTTGGGATCACCCCTCCACTTT. Translation: CASSLSRGGLGSPLHF.

The chain joins TRBV13 to TRBJ1-6, with 7 bases lining up with TRBD1. Looked up from germline, CDR1 is PRHDT and CDR2 is FYEKMQ (reference sequence). This CDR3 is built from 16 residues. V trimming: 3 bases; J trimming: 7 bases; junction bases outside the gene matches: 9. CDR3 residues: CASSLATGRENSPLHF. The CDR3 DNA follows: TGTGCCAGCAGCTTGGCGACAGGGAGGGAAAATTCACCCCTCCACTTT.

About this clonotype itself: A read error may produce the germline difference seen at one junction end. J is TRBJ2-3 and V is TRBV12-3 or TRBV12-4; TRBD2 matches at 7 bases. The CDR3 has 14 residues. The CDR3: CASSRQTSTYTQYF. DNA for the CDR3: TGTGCCAGCAGTCGACAGACTAGCACATATACGCAGTATTTT.

This clonotype was seen more than once but under ten times. The chain is built from TRBV13 and TRBJ2-3; 7 positions match TRBD2. There are 14 residues in the CDR3. V shed 5 bases and J 5 bases; nucleotides not matched to a gene: 7. Germline CDR1 PRHDT, CDR2 FYEKMQ (reference sequence). CDR3 in DNA: TGTGCCAGCAGCCTCGGACTAGGGGTAGATACGCAGTATTTT. Protein sequence: CASSLGLGVDTQYF.

Worth noting for this clonotype: This may be a read error: a much more frequent sequence differs by one nucleotide. The CDR3 coding sequence is TGCTGTGCTAGAGATCTTACGCGGGTGACAACTAATGAAAAACTGTTTTTT. It yields the protein CCARDLTRVTTNEKLFF. The rearrangement joins TRBV20-1 to TRBJ1-4; no firm D call. The CDR3 length is 17 residues. The V gene's germline CDR1 is DFQATT and CDR2 SNEGSKA (reference sequence).

Details on this clonotype: This may be a read error, as it is one base from a much larger clone. The rearrangement uses TRBV13 and TRBJ1-1; unclear D gene. The germline gives CDR1 PRHDT, CDR2 FYEKMQ (reference sequence). V was cut by 5 bases and J by 5 bases, with 18 bases left in between. There are 15 residues in the CDR3. The CDR3 here is CASSPRAKGGTEAFF. As DNA, the CDR3 is TGTGCCAGCAGCCCCCGAGCGAAAGGAGGAACTGAAGCTTTCTTT.

In the case of this clonotype: A read error may be the cause here, since a much bigger clone is one base away. The CDR3 end shows no conserved phenylalanine or tryptophan, and so a read error is likely. The rearrangement uses TRBV27 and TRBJ1-1; D possibly corresponds to TRBD1 (5 bases). Trimming cost V 4 bases and J 0 bases, with 9 bases left between them. This CDR3 spans 14 amino acids. In germline, CDR1 is MNHEY, CDR2 SMNVEV (reference sequence). The CDR3 sequence: CASSSGTLNTEAFL. In DNA, the CDR3 is TGTGCCAGCAGTTCCGGGACCCTGAACACTGAAGCTTTCCTT.

Of note for this clonotype: The conserved phenylalanine or tryptophan normally closing the CDR3 is absent here, so this likely arose from a read error. The chain joins TRBV28 to TRBJ2-4; 8 bases are shared with TRBD1. CDR1 is MDHEN and CDR2 is SYDVKM in the germline V gene. V gave up 3 bases and J gave up 9 bases; unmatched junction bases: 7. The CDR3 contains 14 residues. CDR3 DNA: TGTGCCAGCAGTTTTGACAGGGGTTGGGGCATTCAGTACTGC. It specifies CASSFDRGWGIQYC.

V and J are TRBV2 and TRBJ1-4; no definite D call. Trimming took off 6 bases at V and 8 bases at J, with 19 bases between the two ends. Germline V gives CDR1 SNHLY, CDR2 FYNNEI. The CDR3 is made up of 15 amino acids. CDR3 amino acids: CASSTPGLLREKLFF. In nucleotides, the CDR3 is TGTGCCAGCAGCACTCCAGGCCTCCTAAGGGAAAAACTGTTTTTT.

This clonotype has ten or more counts. This rearrangement joins TRBV29-1 to TRBJ2-7; TRBD1 might be the D (5 bases). This CDR3 is 14 amino acids long. In germline, CDR1 is SQVTM, CDR2 ANQGSEA. V dropped 3 bases and J dropped 6 bases, with 18 bases sitting between them. CDR3 protein: CSVEAPQGVGEQYF. The CDR3 bases are TGCAGCGTTGAGGCCCCCCAGGGTGTGGGCGAGCAGTACTTC.

This clonotype was recorded at least ten times. The CDR3 here is CASSIQGGNSPLHF. CDR3 nucleotides: TGTGCCAGCAGCATACAGGGTGGAAATTCACCCCTCCACTTT. This chain connects TRBV5-4 to TRBJ1-6; D is perhaps TRBD1 (6 bases). Looked up from germline, CDR1 is SGHNT and CDR2 is YYREEE (reference sequence). This CDR3 is 14 amino acids long. Trimming left V 4 bases short and J 7 bases short, with 12 bases between.

This clonotype has ten or more counts. The CDR3 bases are TGTGCCAGCAATACAGGGGAATTCATCACAGATACGCAGTATTTT. Its translation is CASNTGEFITDTQYF. The genes are TRBV2 and TRBJ2-3, with TRBD1 identical over 7 bases. Trimming took 7 bases from V and 2 from J; bases not matched to a gene: 9. Germline values: CDR1 SNHLY, CDR2 FYNNEI. CDR3 size: 15 residues.

Points on this clonotype: A much larger clonotype is one base distant, so this may be a read error. In DNA form, the CDR3 reads TGCGCCAGCAGCCAAGATCCCGGAACCGAAGAGCAGTGCTTC. Its protein is CASSQDPGTEEQCF. The chain couples TRBV4-3 to TRBJ2-7; D gene unclear. The CDR3 runs 14 residues. Germline V CDR1 and CDR2: LGHNA, YSLEER.

This clonotype occurred many times. The J gene is TRBJ2-3, the V gene TRBV20-1, with D unresolved. Trimming removed 2 bases from V and 2 bases from J, with 5 bases in between. The CDR3 has 12 amino acids. Germline CDR1 and CDR2: DFQATT and SNEGSKA (reference sequence). The CDR3 DNA sequence: TGCAGTGCTAGACAGATCACAGATACGCAGTATTTT. Residues: CSARQITDTQYF.

The sample holds many counts of this clonotype. The chain has TRBV5-1 and TRBJ1-6; 11 nucleotides match TRBD1. The CDR3 contains 16 residues. With V trimmed by 2 bases and J by 6 bases, 4 bases remained unmatched. Germline V CDR1 and CDR2: SGHRS, YFSETQ. CDR3 protein: CASSLAGTGGNSPLHF. DNA of the CDR3: TGCGCCAGCAGCTTAGCCGGGACAGGGGGTAATTCACCCCTCCACTTT.

The gene calls are TRBV7-9 and TRBJ2-6, with 7 nucleotides matching TRBD1. The CDR3 is made up of 20 amino acids. The V and J ends lost 8 bases and 1 base, in that order; junction bases with no gene match: 20. In germline, CDR1 is SEHNR, CDR2 FQNEAQ (reference sequence). The CDR3 bases are TGTGCCAGCGCATCGTCTCATCTAACGGGACAGCCGTCTGGGGCCAACGTCCTGACTTTC. Amino acids: CASASSHLTGQPSGANVLTF.

This clonotype was found a few times. The rearrangement joins TRBV3-1 to TRBJ2-4, with no clear D. Germline CDR1 LGHDT, CDR2 YNNKEL (reference sequence). Trimming left V 0 bases short and J 0 bases short, with 12 bases between. This CDR3 has 17 amino acids. The chain's CDR3 is CASSQDRTDIAKNIQYF. DNA of the CDR3: TGTGCCAGCAGCCAAGATCGCACCGACATAGCCAAAAACATTCAGTACTTC.

This clonotype was picked up many times. The V and J genes are TRBV7-9 and TRBJ1-2; possible D gene TRBD1, 6 bases. Germline V gene lookup returns CDR1 SEHNR and CDR2 FQNEAQ (reference sequence). The CDR3 runs to 17 residues. Trimming left V 1 base short and J 2 bases short, with 17 bases between. The CDR3 spells CASSLEFGQGRNYGYTF. CDR3 nucleotides: TGTGCCAGCAGCTTAGAATTCGGGCAGGGGAGAAACTATGGCTACACCTTC.

This clonotype was found a few times. This CDR3 is CASRDTPGLSTDTQYF. Here the CDR3 DNA reads TGTGCCAGCAGAGATACGCCGGGACTCAGCACAGATACGCAGTATTTT. This chain uses TRBV6-2 or TRBV6-3 with TRBJ2-3; D might be TRBD2 (6 bases). The CDR3 is 16 amino acids. V was clipped by 6 bases and J by 0 bases, with 16 bases between them. CDR1 MNHEY and CDR2 SVGEGT come from the germline V gene.

V gene TRBV20-1 combines with J gene TRBJ2-7; D may be TRBD1 (6 bases). This CDR3 contains 14 residues. Germline values: CDR1 DFQATT, CDR2 SNEGSKA (reference sequence). V was trimmed by 0 bases and J by 2 bases, leaving 11 bases between them. CDR3 amino acids: CSARDTGSTYEQYF. The CDR3 DNA reads TGCAGTGCTAGAGATACAGGGAGCACCTACGAGCAGTACTTC.

This clonotype has more than one count but fewer than ten. The J gene is TRBJ2-5, the V gene TRBV28; D gene ambiguous. CDR1 and CDR2 from the germline V gene are MDHEN and SYDVKM. The germline V and J ends were trimmed by 1 base and 4 bases, with 7 bases remaining between them. The length of the CDR3 is 13 residues. The CDR3 sequence is CASSLLPGETQYF. CDR3 nucleotides: TGTGCCAGCAGTTTATTACCCGGAGAGACCCAGTACTTC.